This T cell receptor beta chain appears in the sequencing data of a study of T-cell memory formation after mild COVID-19. At the level of the study: For the most part, TCR clusters were specific to one donor.

This CDR3 is 16 amino acids long. V dropped 2 bases and J dropped 1; count of bases not matched to a gene: 4. Germline CDR1 and CDR2: SEHNR and FQNEAQ (reference sequence). Each CDR3 protein is one row after TCRdb ran MiXCR on the 5' RACE reads. This table holds about 150,000 distinct CDR3 sequences, less than 25% found once. The sequence derives from an adult woman who had mild COVID-19 (a few samples of this study predate the infection). Cell type and time point are not known. Material for sequencing was PBMCs or a T cell subset sorted from them (not recorded which). This rearrangement joins TRBV7-9 to TRBJ2-2; 7 bases line up with TRBD1. In nucleotides, the CDR3 is TGTGCCAGCAGCTTATTGAGGACAGGGAACACCGGGGAGCTGTTTTTT. It translates to CASSLLRTGNTGELFF.